This T cell receptor beta chain came from a study of Graves' ophthalmopathy and Graves' hyperthyroidism. CDR3 length equals 11 residues. Trimming shortened V by 3 bases and J by 5 bases, and 8 bases separated the two germline ends. CDR1 is DFQATT, CDR2 SNEGSKA, per germline (reference sequence). CDR3 regions of TCR beta were amplified from RNA transcripts. First-round RT-PCR used HTBI primers; second-round multiplex PCR followed. TCRdb redid the calling of the multiplex PCR reads with MiXCR, one entry per CDR3 protein. The sample has 200,000 to 250,000 distinct CDR3 sequences, under 30% seen once. PBMCs had their origin in fresh peripheral blood (roughly 10 ml). This clonotype showed up many times.

Sequences were obtained from peripheral blood. The rearrangement joins TRBV20-1 to TRBJ2-7; D might be TRBD1 or TRBD2, each matching 5 bases. The TCR originated in a man between 45 and 60 years old with Graves' ophthalmopathy. CDR3 sequence reads: CSASGTDEQYF. The CDR3 DNA follows: TGCAGTGCTAGCGGGACCGACGAGCAGTACTTC.